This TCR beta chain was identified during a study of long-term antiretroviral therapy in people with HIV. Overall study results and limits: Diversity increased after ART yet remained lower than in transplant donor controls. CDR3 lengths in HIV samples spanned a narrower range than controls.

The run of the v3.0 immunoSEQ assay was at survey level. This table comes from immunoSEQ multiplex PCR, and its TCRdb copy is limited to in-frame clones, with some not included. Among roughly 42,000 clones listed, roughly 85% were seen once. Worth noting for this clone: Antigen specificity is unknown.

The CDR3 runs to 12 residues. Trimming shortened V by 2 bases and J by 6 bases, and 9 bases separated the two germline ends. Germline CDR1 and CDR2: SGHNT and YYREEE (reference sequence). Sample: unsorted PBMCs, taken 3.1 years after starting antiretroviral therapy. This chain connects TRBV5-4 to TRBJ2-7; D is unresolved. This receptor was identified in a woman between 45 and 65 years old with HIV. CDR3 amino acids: CASSLGGSEQYF. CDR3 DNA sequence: TGTGCCAGCAGCTTAGGCGGTTCCGAGCAGTACTTC. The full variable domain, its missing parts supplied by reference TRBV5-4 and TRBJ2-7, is ETGVTQSPTHLIKTRGQQVTLRCSSQSGHNTVSWYQQALGQGPQFIFQYYREEENGRGNFPPRFSGLQFPNYSSELNVNALELDDSALYLCASSLGGSEQYFGPGTRLTVT.